A single sample is the source of the 3 T cell receptor beta chains below, sequenced in a study of T cell repertoires in cytomegalovirus infection. Which antigens these TCRs recognize remains unknown. TCRdb used MiXCR to reprocess the reads, holding one entry per CDR3 protein. The sample yields roughly 120,000 distinct CDR3 sequences, about 9.5% seen once. Sequencing was performed on PBMCs, sequenced either directly or after in vitro stimulation (not recorded which). These receptors all stem from a human donor in good health (CMV status not recorded). Some clones in this sample may be carry-over from other donors' samples.

This clonotype was counted many times. The chain joins TRBV7-2 to TRBJ1-6; 7 nucleotides align to TRBD1. The ends lost 4 bases at V and 10 bases at J; junction bases unmatched: 10. The CDR3 totals 15 residues. Germline V CDR1 and CDR2: SGHTA, FQGNSA. In DNA, the CDR3 is TGTGCCAGCAGCTGGCGGGACAGTATAAGATCACCCCTCCACTTT. Amino acids: CASSWRDSIRSPLHF.

The table lists this clonotype with many counts. The V gene is TRBV12-3 or TRBV12-4, the J gene TRBJ2-4; 7 nucleotides line up with TRBD1. With 5 bases clipped from V and 15 bases from J, the junction kept 4 bases outside the gene matches. This CDR3 region has 10 residues. DNA of the CDR3: TGTGCCAGCAGTATGGACAGGTCGTACTTC. Its translation: CASSMDRSYF.

This clonotype was observed many times. V gene TRBV7-2 combines with J gene TRBJ2-7, with D uncertain. Germline-derived CDR1 and CDR2 are SGHTA and FQGNSA. The CDR3 consists of 12 residues. Trimming shortened V by 5 bases and J by 6 bases, and 11 bases separated the two germline ends. The CDR3 region is CASSKDSLEQYV. CDR3 in DNA: TGTGCCAGCAGCAAAGACTCCCTCGAGCAGTACGTC.